This T cell receptor (beta chain) was identified in a study of control samples from healthy donors and cancer patients. Per germline, CDR1 LNHDA and CDR2 SQIVND (reference sequence). Trimming removed 1 base at V and 10 bases at J, with 10 bases between. The CDR3 totals 13 residues. Sequencing was performed with immunoSEQ multiplex PCR; in TCRdb, only in-frame clones are kept and a portion is missing. The sample records around 100,000 clones, just over 85% being singletons. This clone has just one count. The chain carries TRBV19 and TRBJ2-2; possible D gene TRBD2, 6 bases. The sequenced sample consisted of blood. The TCR sequence derives from a young man in good health. The CDR3 bases are TGTGCCAGTAGTATAGCGATAGCGGTGGAGCTGTTTTTT. It yields the protein CASSIAIAVELFF.